The clone carrying this T cell receptor (beta chain) came up once. Measured with immunoSEQ multiplex PCR; TCRdb has only the in-frame clones, and not every one. The table has under 300,000 clones, over 75% seen once. Trimming cost V 2 bases and J 6 bases, with 11 bases left between them. This CDR3 spans 13 amino acids. CDR1 is SEHNR, CDR2 FQNEAQ, per germline (reference sequence). The record originates from a study of control samples from healthy donors and cancer patients. The receptor was derived from a woman aged 55 to 70 with lung cancer. The chain uses TRBV7-9 and TRBJ2-7; no definite D call. The material sequenced was PBMCs. The CDR3 nucleotides read TGTGCCAGCAGCTTAAGGCTCGGACGCGAGCAGTACTTC. Its protein is CASSLRLGREQYF.